Listed here are 20 T cell receptor beta chains from one sample, sequenced in a study of beta chain features in type 1 diabetes. The entirety of the isolated RNA underwent reverse transcription, so expressed TCRB transcripts were sequenced. The repertoire was sequenced with immunoSEQ multiplex PCR; TCRdb's copy has only in-frame clones and lacks some. The sample carries about 400,000 clones, over 10% recorded once. Sequencing was carried out using naive CD4+ T cells from blood. These TCRs come from a man aged 18 to 29 in good health.

V and J are TRBV6-1 and TRBJ1-6; no definite D call. Between the trimmed V and J ends, which lost 4 bases and 8 bases, there was a span of 12 bases. The CDR3 contains 14 residues. In germline, CDR1 is MNHNS, CDR2 SASEGT. The CDR3 DNA sequence: TGTGCCAGCAGTGTTTCTTCCGCGGATTCACCCCTCCACTTT. It specifies CASSVSSADSPLHF.

The table lists this clone with a few counts. This rearrangement joins TRBV7-2 to TRBJ1-5, with 9 bases matching TRBD1. CDR3 length: 14 residues. V shed 4 bases and J 5 bases; nucleotides not matched to a gene: 3. Germline loops: CDR1 SGHTA, CDR2 FQGNSA. The CDR3 loop reads CASSSGTGHQPQHF. CDR3 in DNA: TGTGCCAGCAGCTCCGGGACAGGGCATCAGCCCCAGCATTTT.

The chain recombines TRBV18 with TRBJ2-1; 10 bases match TRBD1. V shed 6 bases, J shed 5 bases, and the junction held 10 bases outside the gene matches. The CDR3 contains 16 residues. CDR1 and CDR2 (germline): KGHSH, LQKENI. CDR3 loop: CASSSPDRGLDNEQFF. The CDR3 DNA follows: TGTGCCAGCTCCTCACCCGACAGGGGGCTTGACAATGAGCAGTTCTTC.

This clone was detected only a few times. The rearrangement links TRBV5-4 to TRBJ2-2, with 10 bases identical to TRBD1. CDR1 and CDR2 from the germline V gene are SGHNT and YYREEE (reference sequence). This CDR3 contains 15 residues. V dropped 3 bases and J dropped 7; count of bases not matched to a gene: 6. The CDR3 reads CASSYDRGLGGELFF. CDR3 DNA: TGTGCCAGCAGCTACGACAGGGGGCTCGGCGGGGAGCTGTTTTTT.

The chain recombines TRBV4-1 with TRBJ1-6; 10 nucleotides align to TRBD1. Losses at the gene ends were 4 bases for V and 6 bases for J; bases not matched to a gene: 3. Germline CDR1 MGHRA, CDR2 YSYEKL. The CDR3 contains 15 residues. The CDR3, as DNA: TGCGCCAGCAGCCTCCGGGACAGGGGTAATTCACCCCTCCACTTT. Translated: CASSLRDRGNSPLHF.

This clone was counted a few times. The sample carries other DNA sequences with the same CDR3. J is TRBJ2-6 and V is TRBV30; possibly TRBD1 for D (5 bases). V dropped 0 bases and J dropped 0 bases, with 6 bases sitting between them. Germline V gives CDR1 GTSNPN, CDR2 SVGIG (reference sequence). This CDR3 contains 15 residues. The CDR3 coding sequence is TGTGCCTGGAGTGTAGGACACTCTGGGGCCAACGTCCTGACTTTC. This codes for CAWSVGHSGANVLTF.

This clone was counted only a few times. The chain is built from TRBV15 and TRBJ2-3; TRBD2 aligns across 7 bases. The germline CDR1 and CDR2 sequences are LNHNV and YYDKDF (reference sequence). The V gene end was trimmed by 1 base and the J gene end by 2 bases; junction bases not matched to a gene: 6. The CDR3 extends over 16 amino acids. The CDR3 DNA follows: TGTGCCACCAGCAGAGTGCAGCGGGGATACACAGATACGCAGTATTTT. As protein: CATSRVQRGYTDTQYF. Full variable domain (remainder filled in from reference TRBV15 and TRBJ2-3): DAMVIQNPRYQVTQFGKPVTLSCSQTLNHNVMYWYQQKSSQAPKLLFHYYDKDFNNEADTPDNFQSRRPNTSFCFLDIRSPGLGDTAMYLCATSRVQRGYTDTQYFGPGTRLTVL.

This sequence joins TRBV2 and TRBJ1-1; possibly TRBD1 for D (6 bases). This CDR3 is built from 13 residues. In germline, CDR1 is SNHLY, CDR2 FYNNEI. V lost 5 bases, J lost 1 base, and 8 bases lay in between. The CDR3 sequence is CASSLTGNTEAFF. The CDR3 nucleotides read TGTGCCAGCAGTTTGACAGGGAACACTGAAGCTTTCTTT.

V is TRBV18 and J is TRBJ1-2; D not resolved. CDR1 is KGHSH, CDR2 LQKENI, per germline. This CDR3 is built from 14 residues. V was shortened by 2 bases and J by 7 bases, with 14 bases between the two germline ends. CDR3 sequence (DNA): TGTGCCAGCTCACCAACGAGCCGGGGTTCTGGCTACACCTTC. Amino acid sequence: CASSPTSRGSGYTF.

This chain connects TRBV7-8 to TRBJ2-5; a weak D match, TRBD1 (5 bases). The CDR3 spans 16 residues. Germline V gene lookup returns CDR1 SGHVS and CDR2 FQNEAQ. Trimming left V 5 bases short and J 2 bases short, with 18 bases between. The CDR3 sequence: CASSPRPETAQETQYF. In nucleotides, the CDR3 is TGTGCCAGCAGCCCGCGCCCGGAGACAGCACAAGAGACCCAGTACTTC.

This clone was seen more than once but under ten times. The gene calls are TRBV7-2 and TRBJ2-5; D perhaps matches TRBD1 (6 bases). Germline assignment: CDR1 SGHTA and CDR2 FQGNSA. This CDR3 has 15 amino acids. The V gene lost 2 bases and the J gene lost 3 bases, with 13 bases spanning the gap. The CDR3 DNA follows: TGTGCCAGCAGCTTACAGGGGACGACTAAAGAGACCCAGTACTTC. Translation gives CASSLQGTTKETQYF. Full variable domain (missing parts from reference TRBV7-2 and TRBJ2-5): GAGVSQSPSNKVTEKGKDVELRCDPISGHTALYWYRQSLGQGLEFLIYFQGNSAPDKSGLPSDRFSAERTGGSVSTLTIQRTQQEDSAVYLCASSLQGTTKETQYFGPGTRLLVL.

On this clone itself: Within the sample, other DNA sequences also encode this same CDR3. The chain has TRBV7-2 and TRBJ1-5, with D perhaps TRBD1 (5 bases). CDR3 length: 14 residues. Germline values: CDR1 SGHTA, CDR2 FQGNSA. Deletions cut 4 bases from V and 2 bases from J, with 9 bases between. CDR3 DNA: TGTGCCAGCAGCTCCGGGGGTGGCAATCAGCCCCAGCATTTT. Translation gives CASSSGGGNQPQHF.

This clone showed up just a few times. The V and J genes are TRBV18 and TRBJ1-5; D is unclear. V lost 6 bases to trimming and J lost 2 bases, with 11 bases between them. Germline V gene data show CDR1 as KGHSH and CDR2 as LQKENI. The CDR3 has 14 amino acids. The CDR3 spells CASSRSEGNQPQHF. The CDR3 DNA reads TGTGCCAGCTCGAGGTCAGAGGGCAATCAGCCCCAGCATTTT.

This clone has a handful of counts. The genes are TRBV7-6 and TRBJ1-5; 8 bases line up with TRBD1. The germline V gene has CDR1 SGHVS and CDR2 FNYEAQ. With V trimmed by 1 base and J by 3 bases, 2 bases remained unmatched. The CDR3 covers 15 residues. The CDR3 DNA follows: TGTGCCAGCAGCTTAGGGACAGGGCACAATCAGCCCCAGCATTTT. This sequence encodes CASSLGTGHNQPQHF.

This rearrangement joins TRBV27 to TRBJ2-7; weak D call: TRBD1 (6 bases). CDR3 length equals 15 residues. In germline, CDR1 is MNHEY, CDR2 SMNVEV (reference sequence). The V end lost 1 base, the J end lost 1 base, and 11 bases lay between the germline ends. CDR3 in DNA: TGTGCCAGCAGTTTATTCCCGACAGGTTCCTACGAGCAGTACTTC. It is translated as CASSLFPTGSYEQYF.

The chain links TRBV9 to TRBJ2-4, with 8 bases that match TRBD1. The CDR3 consists of 16 residues. V was pared by 4 bases and J by 0 bases, with 6 bases of the junction left unmatched. From germline, CDR1 is SGDLS and CDR2 YYNGEE. The CDR3 DNA reads as TGTGCCAGCAGCCAGGGGGCCAGTCTAGCCAAAAACATTCAGTACTTC. Translation: CASSQGASLAKNIQYF.

This chain uses TRBV7-3 with TRBJ2-1, with 10 bases aligning to TRBD2. J gave up 4 bases and V 3 bases, and 3 bases lay outside the gene matches. This CDR3 region has 15 residues. CDR1 is SGHTA and CDR2 is FQGTGA in the germline V gene. The DNA of the CDR3 is TGTGCCAGCAGCTTCACTAGCGGGGCTTACAATGAGCAGTTCTTC. Encoded protein: CASSFTSGAYNEQFF.

This clone came up a few times. The chain employs TRBV20-1 and TRBJ2-1; tentative D call: TRBD2 (6 bases). The ends were cut back, 5 bases at V and 11 bases at J, with 13 bases in the middle. The CDR3 consists of 11 residues. Looked up from germline, CDR1 is DFQATT and CDR2 is SNEGSKA (reference sequence). In nucleotides, the CDR3 is TGCAGTGCTGGGGGACTCACGAAGCAGTTCTTC. Encoded protein: CSAGGLTKQFF.

This clone has just a few counts. The chain joins TRBV6-6 to TRBJ2-2, with 9 bases identical to TRBD1. This CDR3 is built from 16 residues. Looked up from germline, CDR1 is MNHNY and CDR2 is SVGAGI (reference sequence). V was clipped by 7 bases and J by 4 bases; unmatched bases: 10. CDR3 protein: CASMKKGTGSTGELFF. CDR3 nucleotides: TGTGCCAGCATGAAAAAAGGGACAGGGAGCACCGGGGAGCTGTTTTTT.

In this sample, this clone turned up a few times. The chain has TRBV7-9 and TRBJ1-4; D is possibly TRBD1 (5 bases). Germline V gene lookup returns CDR1 SEHNR and CDR2 FQNEAQ (reference sequence). Deletions cut 3 bases from V and 3 bases from J, with 11 bases between. The CDR3 is 15 residues long. CDR3 loop: CASSFLDSPNEKLFF. The CDR3 nucleotides read TGTGCCAGCAGCTTCCTTGACAGTCCTAATGAAAAACTGTTTTTT.